This T cell receptor beta chain was recovered during a study of shared clonotypes between healthy human individuals. Study-level information: A couple of women and a few men aged 18 to 49 served as donors. Study-wide points: Specimens sampled were limited to blood, with tissue repertoires likely differing. For sorted subsets, rarefaction showed incomplete sequencing despite large depth.

As concerns this clone: The antigen remains unidentified.

Sequenced by immunoSEQ multiplex PCR; TCRdb stores in-frame clones only, minus some. Of 2.3 million or so clones listed, more than 85% are singletons. Trimming removed 8 bases from V and 4 bases from J; junction bases left unmatched: 10. The CDR3 length is 16 residues. The V gene's germline CDR1 is ENHRY and CDR2 SYGVKD. The receptor was isolated from a man in his late teens or twenties in good health. Some clones in this sample may be carry-over from other donors' samples. The chain links TRBV10-3 to TRBJ2-7, with 14 bases matching TRBD2. The sequencing input was naive CD4+ T cells from PBMCs. Subset given: CD45RA+ positively selected. CDR3 nucleotide sequence: TGTGCCATCGGGGGGGGGACTAGCGGGAGTCGGTACGAGCAGTACTTC. Residues: CAIGGGTSGSRYEQYF.